Each of the 13 T cell receptor beta chains below was sequenced from the same sample in a study of human T cells and chemical hapten exposure (dated by TCRdb to the early 2020s). In the paper's terms, the time point label means: patch test 2, 6 weeks after DPC sensitization. Per the publication, the treatment or condition label means: therapeutic diphenylcyclopropenone sensitization with weekly scalp DPC. Library method: RACE. TCRdb shows the sequencer as NextSeq 500. The public sequencing data were trimmed at Q25 with fastp and processed into clonotypes with MiXCR by TCRdb, which kept only in-frame beta chains. Rows are unified per CDR3 protein, each entry keeping the most common DNA and genes. Across this sample there are about 70,000 distinct CDR3 sequences, with 7.5% to 9.5% seen only once. About 3.5% of the sample is in the top ten clones. The starting material was whole blood, obtained in connection with sensitization to the hapten diphenylcyclopropenone (DPC). The receptors here all came from a woman aged 50 to 60 with alopecia areata. Some clones in this sample may be carry-over from other donors' samples.

Ten or more counts support this clonotype. The chain uses TRBV3-1 and TRBJ1-1; D gene unclear. V was cut by 2 bases and J by 3 bases, with 10 bases left in between. The germline V gene has CDR1 LGHDT and CDR2 YNNKEL (reference sequence). CDR3 length: 14 amino acids. CDR3 sequence: CASSQLLRDTEAFF. In nucleotides, the CDR3 is TGTGCCAGCAGCCAACTACTAAGGGACACTGAAGCTTTCTTT.

The rearrangement joins TRBV5-1 to TRBJ1-2; D may be TRBD1 (5 bases). V lost 4 bases, J lost 3 bases, and 28 bases lay in between. Germline V gene lookup returns CDR1 SGHRS and CDR2 YFSETQ. CDR3 length equals 19 residues. CDR3 sequence reads: CASSPLVVDKDQRDYGYTF. The CDR3 nucleotides are TGCGCCAGCAGCCCCCTCGTTGTGGACAAGGATCAACGGGACTATGGCTACACCTTC.

This clonotype was picked up many times. The chain has TRBV5-1 and TRBJ2-6; D uncertain. Germline CDR1 SGHRS, CDR2 YFSETQ. Trimming pared 5 bases from V and 1 base from J, leaving 7 bases between. This CDR3 has 14 amino acids. CDR3 residues: CASSPISGANVLTF. CDR3 in DNA: TGCGCCAGCAGTCCTATTTCTGGGGCCAACGTCCTGACTTTC.

There are a few counts of this clonotype. The chain has TRBV25-1 and TRBJ2-1; D gene unclear. Germline V CDR1 and CDR2: MGHDK, SYGVNS. Trimming removed 3 bases from V and 4 bases from J, with 13 bases in between. The CDR3 has 15 amino acids. The CDR3 here is CASSEYRRLYNEQFF. The DNA for the CDR3 is TGTGCCAGCAGTGAGTACCGAAGGTTATACAATGAGCAGTTCTTC.

This chain links TRBV20-1 with TRBJ2-7; perhaps TRBD1 as D (6 bases). The CDR3 has 11 residues. Germline V CDR1 and CDR2: DFQATT, SNEGSKA (reference sequence). The V and J ends lost 5 bases and 4 bases respectively, with 9 bases between them. The DNA for the CDR3 is TGCAGTGCTCCAACAGGGTACGAGCAGTACTTC. Residues: CSAPTGYEQYF.

The chain couples TRBV4-1 to TRBJ2-7; 10 positions match TRBD1. Germline values: CDR1 MGHRA, CDR2 YSYEKL. Germline trimming cut 4 bases from V and 5 bases from J; bases unmatched to any gene: 2. There are 13 residues in the CDR3. The chain's CDR3 is CASSRTGGDEQYF. In DNA, the CDR3 is TGCGCCAGCAGCCGGACAGGGGGTGACGAGCAGTACTTC.

This clonotype has at least ten counts. J is TRBJ1-2 and V is TRBV27; 7 nucleotides match TRBD1. Germline-derived CDR1 and CDR2 are MNHEY and SMNVEV (reference sequence). Unmatched junction bases numbered 17, after V lost 8 bases and J lost 8 bases. The CDR3 extends over 15 amino acids. Here the CDR3 reads CASRLGGQPSAGYTF. The DNA for the CDR3 is TGTGCCAGCCGCCTGGGGGGACAGCCGTCCGCCGGCTACACCTTC.

Only a few counts were recorded for this clonotype. The chain links TRBV6-5 to TRBJ1-1; tentatively, D is TRBD1 (5 bases). The germline V and J ends were trimmed by 8 bases and 1 base, with 14 bases remaining between them. Germline V gives CDR1 MNHEY, CDR2 SVGAGI. CDR3 length: 14 amino acids. CDR3 residues: CASGRGRWNTEAFF. The CDR3 DNA is TGTGCCAGCGGGAGGGGTCGGTGGAACACTGAAGCTTTCTTT.

The chain has TRBV10-2 and TRBJ2-3; D is unclear. V gave up 2 bases and J gave up 0 bases, with 9 bases separating them. Germline CDR1 reads WSHSY; CDR2 reads SAAADI. The CDR3 contains 15 residues. CDR3 DNA: TGCGCCAGCAGTGAGAGGCCTGACAGCACAGATACGCAGTATTTT. Encoded protein: CASSERPDSTDTQYF.

V is TRBV7-9 and J is TRBJ2-7; D gene uncertain. Germline CDR1 and CDR2: SEHNR and FQNEAQ (reference sequence). The CDR3 has 10 residues. V shed 6 bases and J shed 5 bases, with 5 bases lying between them. CDR3 sequence: CASSINEQYF. DNA for the CDR3: TGTGCCAGCAGTATCAACGAGCAGTACTTC.

The genes are TRBV29-1 and TRBJ1-1, with D tentatively TRBD1 (5 bases). V was shortened by 6 bases and J by 11 bases, with 16 bases between the two germline ends. The CDR3 is 11 residues long. CDR1 is SQVTM, CDR2 ANQGSEA, per germline. CDR3 protein: CSVDFQGRAFF. CDR3 nucleotides: TGCAGCGTCGACTTTCAGGGTCGGGCTTTCTTT.

This clonotype was recorded at least ten times. The chain joins TRBV7-6 to TRBJ2-1, with TRBD1 identical over 7 bases. Unmatched junction bases numbered 12, after V lost 5 bases and J lost 5 bases. Germline CDR1 and CDR2: SGHVS and FNYEAQ. The CDR3 consists of 16 residues. The CDR3 sequence is CASSLRQGTTHNEQFF. The CDR3 DNA sequence: TGTGCCAGCAGCCTCCGACAGGGTACCACGCACAATGAGCAGTTCTTC.

This clonotype was counted only a few times. This rearrangement joins TRBV13 to TRBJ2-7; D remains unclear. The V end lost 1 base, the J end lost 3 bases, and 4 bases lay between the germline ends. CDR1 and CDR2 from the germline V gene are PRHDT and FYEKMQ (reference sequence). This CDR3 region has 12 residues. For the CDR3, the DNA is TGTGCCAGCAGCTTAGCCCGCTACGAGCAGTACTTC. Protein sequence: CASSLARYEQYF.